This T cell receptor (beta chain) was sequenced during a study of response to subunit inactivated influenza vaccine. Broader study findings: The study's authors posited that every seasonal influenza vaccination enlists few new T cells.

From the RT-PCR reads, TCRdb called clonotypes with MiXCR, one entry per CDR3 protein. The sample carries more than 450,000 distinct CDR3 sequences, roughly 8.2% recorded once. This clonotype has ten or more counts. Its target is not known. The CDR3 runs 12 residues. Trimming took 5 bases from V and 10 from J, leaving 12 bases between them. Germline V gives CDR1 SGHTA, CDR2 FQGNSA. Sequences were derived from PBMCs from blood, sampled around 25 months after vaccination. The rearrangement links TRBV7-2 to TRBJ2-1; possibly TRBD2 for D (5 bases). The sequence came from a man aged 45-69 years who received an inactivated influenza vaccine. CDR3 nucleotides: TGTGCCAGCAGCCGACGAGGGCAGGAGCAGTTCTTC. It specifies CASSRRGQEQFF.